The 29 T cell receptor beta chains given below trace back to one sample, sequenced in a study of T cells in Graves' hyperthyroidism and ophthalmopathy. Amplified TCR beta CDR3 regions derived from RNA transcripts. HTBI primers were employed in a first-round RT-PCR of the TCR CDR3. TCRdb reanalysed the multiplex PCR reads using MiXCR and keeps one entry per CDR3 protein. The table lists hundreds of thousands of distinct CDR3 sequences, over 11% of them singletons. What was sequenced was blood. These receptors were obtained from a man aged 45-65 years with Graves' ophthalmopathy.

The table lists this clonotype with many counts. This rearrangement joins TRBV19 to TRBJ1-1; weak D call: TRBD1 (5 bases). The CDR3 is 14 amino acids. CDR1 LNHDA and CDR2 SQIVND come from the germline V gene (reference sequence). Trimming cost V 3 bases and J 7 bases, with 15 bases left between them. The chain's CDR3 is CASSMVHGDGEAFF. The CDR3, as DNA: TGTGCCAGTAGTATGGTTCATGGGGACGGTGAAGCTTTCTTT.

This clonotype came up many times. The V and J genes are TRBV13 and TRBJ2-5; D possibly corresponds to TRBD2 (6 bases). Trimming shortened V by 4 bases and J by 4 bases, and 19 bases separated the two germline ends. The CDR3 runs 16 residues. Germline assignment: CDR1 PRHDT and CDR2 FYEKMQ (reference sequence). The CDR3 protein is CASSSTGIGRAETQYF. The CDR3 DNA reads TGTGCCAGCAGCTCAACGGGTATCGGGAGAGCAGAGACCCAGTACTTC.

This clonotype was seen many times. This sequence joins TRBV15 and TRBJ2-7; D is possibly TRBD1 or TRBD2 (6 bases each). CDR1 is LNHNV, CDR2 YYDKDF, per germline (reference sequence). Trimming pared 1 base from V and 2 bases from J, leaving 12 bases between. This CDR3 has 15 amino acids. CDR3 in amino acids: CATSRGGPGAYEQYF. In DNA, the CDR3 is TGTGCCACCAGCAGAGGGGGGCCGGGGGCCTACGAGCAGTACTTC.

The chain recombines TRBV29-1 with TRBJ1-1; D not certain. The CDR3 consists of 10 residues. Germline CDR1 is SQVTM and CDR2 is ANQGSEA. Trimming pared 4 bases from V and 7 bases from J, leaving 7 bases between. This CDR3 reads CSVVAVEAFF. The CDR3 DNA is TGCAGCGTTGTGGCGGTTGAAGCTTTCTTT.

Many counts were recorded for this clonotype. The gene calls are TRBV2 and TRBJ1-3; 10 bases are shared with TRBD1. V shed 5 bases, J shed 3 bases, and the junction held 4 bases outside the gene matches. Germline CDR1 reads SNHLY; CDR2 reads FYNNEI. CDR3 size: 15 residues. CDR3 coding DNA: TGTGCCAGCAGTACCAGGACAGGGGGTGGAAACACCATATATTTT. Its protein product is CASSTRTGGGNTIYF.

J is TRBJ2-7 and V is TRBV7-9; the match to TRBD1 covers 11 bases. V trimming: 6 bases; J trimming: 4 bases; junction bases outside the gene matches: 26. Germline CDR1 is SEHNR and CDR2 is FQNEAQ (reference sequence). The CDR3 runs to 21 residues. CDR3 coding DNA: TGTGCCAGCAGTTTCGGACAGGGGGCTGCGGACTACCTCCCCCCTGTATACGAGCAGTACTTC. This sequence encodes CASSFGQGAADYLPPVYEQYF. The variable domain in full, completed from reference TRBV7-9 and TRBJ2-7, reads DTGVSQNPRHKITKRGQNVTFRCDPISEHNRLYWYRQTLGQGPEFLTYFQNEAQLEKSRLLSDRFSAERPKGSFSTLEIQRTEQGDSAMYLCASSFGQGAADYLPPVYEQYFGPGTRLTVT.

This clonotype has at least ten counts. The germline gene is not matched at one end of the junction; a read error may be the cause. The V gene is TRBV7-9, the J gene TRBJ1-1, with D perhaps matching TRBD1 (5 bases). Germline values: CDR1 SEHNR, CDR2 FQNEAQ (reference sequence). The CDR3 consists of 13 residues. CDR3 DNA: TGTGCCAGCAGCACGACAGTGAACACTAAAGCTTTCTTT. The encoded protein is CASSTTVNTKAFF.

This clonotype was picked up many times. The rearrangement links TRBV28 to TRBJ1-5, with D perhaps matching TRBD1 (6 bases). Trimming stripped 4 bases from V and 7 bases from J, with 23 bases between. Germline-derived CDR1 and CDR2 are MDHEN and SYDVKM. The CDR3 consists of 17 residues. The CDR3 here is CASSSKLDRLDLQPQHF. The CDR3 bases are TGTGCCAGCAGTTCAAAATTAGACAGGTTAGACTTGCAGCCCCAGCATTTT. Variable domain in full (rest from reference TRBV28 and TRBJ1-5): DVKVTQSSRYLVKRTGEKVFLECVQDMDHENMFWYRQDPGLGLRLIYFSYDVKMKEKGDIPEGYSVSREKKERFSLILESASTNQTSMYLCASSSKLDRLDLQPQHFGDGTRLSIL.

This clonotype appeared a few times. The genes are TRBV18 and TRBJ2-2; possible D gene TRBD1, 6 bases. V dropped 3 bases and J dropped 0 bases, with 11 bases sitting between them. Germline loops: CDR1 KGHSH, CDR2 LQKENI. The CDR3 totals 16 residues. The CDR3, as DNA: TGTGCCAGCTCACCCTACGGGACACCGAACACCGGGGAGCTGTTTTTT. It yields the protein CASSPYGTPNTGELFF.

In its sample, this clonotype was seen many times. The chain has TRBV29-1 and TRBJ2-2; no firm D call. The V end was cut by 3 bases, the J end by 7 bases, with 9 bases between. The CDR3 length is 12 residues. CDR1 and CDR2 from the germline V gene are SQVTM and ANQGSEA. As DNA, the CDR3 is TGCAGCGTTGACGGTAGGGACGGGGAGCTGTTTTTT. The encoded protein is CSVDGRDGELFF.

This clonotype was seen a few times. V and J are TRBV19 and TRBJ1-1, with a weak D call TRBD1 (6 bases). The germline V gene encodes CDR1 LNHDA and CDR2 SQIVND (reference sequence). This CDR3 contains 12 residues. Between the trimmed V and J ends, which lost 1 base and 8 bases, there was a span of 8 bases. The CDR3 loop is CASSIARGEAFF. The CDR3 region has the DNA TGTGCCAGTAGTATAGCCAGGGGCGAAGCTTTCTTT.

This clonotype has ten or more counts. In DNA, the CDR3 is TGTGCCAGCACTAGCGGGAGGACCCAAGAGACCCAGTACTTC. It translates to CASTSGRTQETQYF. This rearrangement joins TRBV6-2 or TRBV6-3 to TRBJ2-5; 11 bases line up with TRBD2. Germline V gives CDR1 MNHEY, CDR2 SVGEGT. The junction had 2 bases not matched to a gene; V was cut back by 7 bases and J by 1 base. This CDR3 comprises 14 residues.

Many counts were recorded for this clonotype. V gene TRBV20-1 combines with J gene TRBJ2-5; 11 nucleotides line up with TRBD2. The CDR3 sequence is 17 residues long. The germline V gene has CDR1 DFQATT and CDR2 SNEGSKA (reference sequence). V dropped 4 bases and J dropped 2; count of bases not matched to a gene: 12. The CDR3 loop is CSAIRWTSGSVQETQYF. The CDR3 DNA follows: TGCAGTGCTATTCGCTGGACTAGCGGGTCTGTACAAGAGACCCAGTACTTC.

There are many counts of this clonotype. The chain combines TRBV12-3 or TRBV12-4 with TRBJ1-1; tentative D call: TRBD1 (6 bases). Trimming took off 8 bases at V and 0 bases at J, with 16 bases between the two ends. The CDR3 is 15 residues long. CDR3 in DNA: TGTGCCAGCCAATACAGGGACTGGGTGAACACTGAAGCTTTCTTT. Translating gives CASQYRDWVNTEAFF.

CDR3 amino acids: CASSQRAGETQYF. As DNA, the CDR3 is TGTGCCAGCAGCCAAAGAGCGGGCGAGACCCAGTACTTC. This chain connects TRBV3-1 to TRBJ2-5, with D possibly matching TRBD2 (6 bases). Trimming removed 2 bases from V and 5 bases from J, with 9 bases in between. This CDR3 comprises 13 residues. CDR1 and CDR2 from the germline V gene are LGHDT and YNNKEL (reference sequence).

J is TRBJ2-5 and V is TRBV6-5; no firm D call. CDR3 length: 13 amino acids. Deletions cut 2 bases from V and 3 bases from J, with 7 bases between. Germline assignment: CDR1 MNHEY and CDR2 SVGAGI. CDR3 bases: TGTGCCAGCAGTTACCTCATCGAAGAGACCCAGTACTTC. This translates into CASSYLIEETQYF.

This clonotype appeared many times. This chain connects TRBV12-3 or TRBV12-4 to TRBJ2-1, with 7 positions matching TRBD2. CDR3 length equals 14 residues. The junction had 10 bases not matched to a gene; V was cut back by 10 bases and J by 4 bases. The CDR3 coding sequence is TGTGCCATTACGCTAGCGGAACCTTACAATGAGCAGTTCTTC. This gives the protein CAITLAEPYNEQFF.

Of note for this clonotype: A much larger clone differs from this one at a single base, so this may be a read error. The chain combines TRBV28 with TRBJ2-2; perhaps TRBD1 as D (6 bases). The CDR3 runs 15 residues. Germline V gene data show CDR1 as MDHEN and CDR2 as SYDVKM. Trimming left V 6 bases short and J 0 bases short, with 11 bases between. CDR3 DNA: TGTGCCAGCAGGTCGGACAGCCCGAACACCGGGGAGCTGTTTTTT. It translates to CASRSDSPNTGELFF.

There are a few counts of this clonotype. An end of the junction differs from the germline gene, which may be a read error. The rearrangement joins TRBV13 to TRBJ2-7; D gene uncertain. The germline CDR1 and CDR2 sequences are PRHDT and FYEKMQ (reference sequence). There are 14 residues in the CDR3. This chain's CDR3 is CVSSPRVNSYEQYF. CDR3 bases: TGTGTCAGCAGCCCACGGGTTAACTCCTACGAGCAGTACTTC.

This clonotype was observed at least ten times. The chain employs TRBV7-8 and TRBJ2-3; D perhaps matches TRBD2 (7 bases). The germline V gene has CDR1 SGHVS and CDR2 FQNEAQ. This CDR3 region has 16 residues. V gave up 5 bases and J gave up 6 bases, with 21 bases separating them. DNA for the CDR3: TGTGCCAGCAGCCCCAACCGGGGGGCGTCGGTGGATACGCAGTATTTT. It codes for CASSPNRGASVDTQYF. The full variable domain, its missing parts supplied by reference TRBV7-8 and TRBJ2-3, is GAGVSQSPRYKVAKRGQDVALRCDPISGHVSLFWYQQALGQGPEFLTYFQNEAQLDKSGLPSDRFFAERPEGSVSTLKIQRTQQEDSAVYLCASSPNRGASVDTQYFGPGTRLTVL.

This clonotype was seen only a few times. The chain recombines TRBV9 with TRBJ1-2; 7 bases map to TRBD1. V was clipped by 3 bases and J by 9 bases; unmatched bases: 14. This CDR3 spans 15 amino acids. Germline V CDR1 and CDR2: SGDLS, YYNGEE. The CDR3 bases are TGTGCCAGCAGCGCCCGGGTGGCAGGGGACAGTAGCTACACCTTC. Amino acids: CASSARVAGDSSYTF. Together with reference TRBV9 and TRBJ1-2, the CDR3 gives the full variable domain: DSGVTQTPKHLITATGQRVTLRCSPRSGDLSVYWYQQSLDQGLQFLIQYYNGEERAKGNILERFSAQQFPDLHSELNLSSLELGDSALYFCASSARVAGDSSYTFGSGTRLTVV.

The CDR3 bases are TGCAGCGTTGGGATGAAAGCGTTCGGAATGGATGGCTACACCTTC. Translated: CSVGMKAFGMDGYTF. V and J are TRBV29-1 and TRBJ1-2; no reliable D call. From germline, CDR1 is SQVTM and CDR2 ANQGSEA. The CDR3 is made up of 15 amino acids. Trimming pared 4 bases from V and 6 bases from J, leaving 21 bases between.

This clonotype was counted a few times. Mismatch with germline at one junction end may stem from a read error. V and J are TRBV29-1 and TRBJ1-2; 7 positions match TRBD1. This CDR3 region has 13 residues. Germline assignment: CDR1 SQVTM and CDR2 ANQGSEA. This CDR3 reads CSVEGPGQNIYTF. In nucleotides, the CDR3 is TGCAGCGTCGAAGGGCCGGGACAGAACATCTACACCTTC.

About this clonotype: A junction boundary mismatches the germline segment, possibly from a read error. This chain joins TRBV7-7 and TRBJ2-3; D not certain. The CDR3 extends over 13 amino acids. CDR1 and CDR2 (germline): SSHAT, FNYEAQ (reference sequence). The CDR3 protein is CASSALNTDTQYF. Here the CDR3 DNA reads TGTGCTAGCAGCGCCCTAAACACAGATACGCAGTATTTT.

V usage is TRBV4-1 and J usage is TRBJ2-1; 7 bases line up with TRBD1. Germline CDR1 reads MGHRA; CDR2 reads YSYEKL. The CDR3 runs 16 residues. Trimming cost V 3 bases and J 5 bases; bases outside gene matches: 10. Here the CDR3 reads CASSHPQGSSHNEQFF. CDR3 DNA: TGCGCCAGCAGCCACCCACAGGGGTCGTCACACAATGAGCAGTTCTTC.

Ten or more counts support this clonotype. The chain recombines TRBV6-1 with TRBJ2-5; 14 positions match TRBD2. V dropped 6 bases and J dropped 2; count of bases not matched to a gene: 2. Per germline, CDR1 MNHNS and CDR2 SASEGT. This CDR3 spans 15 amino acids. The DNA of the CDR3 is TGTGCCAGCAGGGGACTAGCGGGAGTTCAAGAGACCCAGTACTTC. Amino acids: CASRGLAGVQETQYF.

This clonotype appeared a few times. The chain joins TRBV9 to TRBJ2-2, with TRBD2 matching over 11 bases. CDR1 is SGDLS and CDR2 is YYNGEE in the germline V gene. The V and J ends lost 7 bases and 1 base, in that order; junction bases with no gene match: 0. The CDR3 is made up of 14 amino acids. The CDR3 here is CASGTSGNTGELFF. CDR3 DNA: TGTGCCAGCGGGACTAGCGGGAACACCGGGGAGCTGTTTTTT.

This clonotype was counted ten times or more. The chain employs TRBV11-3 and TRBJ1-1; D ambiguous. Trimming left V 7 bases short and J 1 base short, with 13 bases between. The CDR3 is 14 amino acids. From germline, CDR1 is SGHNT and CDR2 YENEEA. CDR3 bases: TGTGCCAGCAACAGTCTGGGCCAGAACACTGAAGCTTTCTTT. Translating gives CASNSLGQNTEAFF.

The V gene is TRBV6-5, the J gene TRBJ2-1; D call uncertain. Germline CDR1 reads MNHEY; CDR2 reads SVGAGI. Between the trimmed V and J ends, which lost 4 bases and 0 bases, there was a span of 13 bases. CDR3 size: 16 residues. The CDR3 DNA follows: TGTGCCAGCAGTTCCCTGTCGCTAATCTCCTACAATGAGCAGTTCTTC. Its translation: CASSSLSLISYNEQFF.